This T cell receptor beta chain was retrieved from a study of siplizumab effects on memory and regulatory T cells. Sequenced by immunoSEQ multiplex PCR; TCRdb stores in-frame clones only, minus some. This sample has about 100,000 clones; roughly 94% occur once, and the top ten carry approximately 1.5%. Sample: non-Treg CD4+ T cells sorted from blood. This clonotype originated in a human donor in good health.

The CDR3 reads CASSLDTNTEAFF. CDR3 nucleotide sequence: TGCGCCAGCAGCCTGGACACGAACACTGAAGCTTTCTTT. The V gene is TRBV5-1, the J gene TRBJ1-1, with D perhaps TRBD1 (5 bases). The germline CDR1 and CDR2 sequences are SGHRS and YFSETQ. The CDR3 extends over 13 amino acids. Trimming pared 4 bases from V and 1 base from J, leaving 8 bases between.